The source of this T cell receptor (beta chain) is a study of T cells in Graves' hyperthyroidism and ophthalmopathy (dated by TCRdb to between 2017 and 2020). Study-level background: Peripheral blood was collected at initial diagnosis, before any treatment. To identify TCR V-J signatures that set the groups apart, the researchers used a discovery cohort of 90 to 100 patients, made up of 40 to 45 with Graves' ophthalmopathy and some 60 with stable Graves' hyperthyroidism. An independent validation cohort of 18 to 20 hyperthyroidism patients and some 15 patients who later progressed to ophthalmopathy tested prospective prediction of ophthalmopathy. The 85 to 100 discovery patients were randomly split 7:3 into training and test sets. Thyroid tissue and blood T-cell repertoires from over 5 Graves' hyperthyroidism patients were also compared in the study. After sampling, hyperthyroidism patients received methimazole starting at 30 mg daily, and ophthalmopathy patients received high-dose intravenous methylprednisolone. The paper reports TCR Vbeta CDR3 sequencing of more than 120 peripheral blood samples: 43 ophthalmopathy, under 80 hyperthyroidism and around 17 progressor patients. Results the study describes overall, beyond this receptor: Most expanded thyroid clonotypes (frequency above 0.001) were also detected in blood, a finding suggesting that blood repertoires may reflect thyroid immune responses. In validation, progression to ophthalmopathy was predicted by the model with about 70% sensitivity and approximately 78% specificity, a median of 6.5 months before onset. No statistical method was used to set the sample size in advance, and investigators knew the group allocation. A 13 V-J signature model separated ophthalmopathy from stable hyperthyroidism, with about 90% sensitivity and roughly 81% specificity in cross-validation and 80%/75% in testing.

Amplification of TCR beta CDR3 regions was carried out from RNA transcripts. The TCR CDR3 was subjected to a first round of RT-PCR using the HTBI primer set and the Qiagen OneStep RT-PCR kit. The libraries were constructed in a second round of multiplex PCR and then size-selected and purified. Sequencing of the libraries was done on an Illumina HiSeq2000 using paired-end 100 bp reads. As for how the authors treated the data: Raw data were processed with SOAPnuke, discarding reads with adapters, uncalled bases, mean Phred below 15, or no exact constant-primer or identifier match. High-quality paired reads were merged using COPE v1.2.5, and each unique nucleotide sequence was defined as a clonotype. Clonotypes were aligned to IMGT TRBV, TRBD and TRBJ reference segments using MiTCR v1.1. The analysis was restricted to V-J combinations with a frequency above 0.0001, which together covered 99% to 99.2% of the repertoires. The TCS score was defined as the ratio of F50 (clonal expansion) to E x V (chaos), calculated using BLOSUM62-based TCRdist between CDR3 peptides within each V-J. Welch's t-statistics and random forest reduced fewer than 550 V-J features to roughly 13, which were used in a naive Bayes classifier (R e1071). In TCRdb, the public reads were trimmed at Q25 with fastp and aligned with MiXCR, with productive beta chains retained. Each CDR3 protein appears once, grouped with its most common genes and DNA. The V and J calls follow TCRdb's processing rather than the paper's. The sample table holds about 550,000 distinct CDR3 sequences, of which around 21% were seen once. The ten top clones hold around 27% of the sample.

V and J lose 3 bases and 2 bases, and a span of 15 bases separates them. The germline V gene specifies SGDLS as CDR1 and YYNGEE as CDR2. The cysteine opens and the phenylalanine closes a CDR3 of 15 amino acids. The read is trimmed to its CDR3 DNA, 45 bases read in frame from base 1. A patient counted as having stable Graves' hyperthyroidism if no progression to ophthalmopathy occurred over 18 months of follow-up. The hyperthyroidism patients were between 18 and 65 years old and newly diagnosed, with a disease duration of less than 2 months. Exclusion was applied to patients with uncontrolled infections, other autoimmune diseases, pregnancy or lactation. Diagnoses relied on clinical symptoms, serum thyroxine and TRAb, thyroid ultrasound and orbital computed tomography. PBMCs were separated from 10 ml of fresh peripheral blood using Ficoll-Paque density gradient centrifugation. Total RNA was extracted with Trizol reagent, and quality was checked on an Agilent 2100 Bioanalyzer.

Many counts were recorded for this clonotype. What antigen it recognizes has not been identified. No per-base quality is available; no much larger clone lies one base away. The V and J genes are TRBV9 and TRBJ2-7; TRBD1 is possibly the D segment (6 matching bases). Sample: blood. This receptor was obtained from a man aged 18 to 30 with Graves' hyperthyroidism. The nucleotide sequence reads TGTGCCAGCAGCGAGGACGGACAGAATGCCTACGAGCAGTACTTC. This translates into CASSEDGQNAYEQYF.